These 6 T cell receptor beta chains share one sample of origin, sequenced in a study of low-dose radiotherapy and immunotherapy resistance in tumors. TRAV- and TRBV-specific primers, spanning alpha and beta chains, primed first-strand cDNA. The TCRs were subjected to amplification over about 20 PCR cycles employing a constant-region primer in conjunction with a V-primer adapter. TCRdb processed the reads anew with MiXCR; each CDR3 protein has one entry. The table includes 15,000 or so distinct CDR3 sequences, around 50% detected once. All receptors derive from a human donor with advanced metastatic prostate, ovarian, gallbladder or colorectal cancer (not recorded which). This table probably holds off-target reads from a library built for another chain.

The rearrangement joins TRBV6-1 to TRBJ1-5; D is undetermined. V lost 0 bases and J 7 bases, leaving 7 bases between the germline ends. The CDR3 loop spans 13 amino acids. In germline, CDR1 is MNHNS, CDR2 SASEGT. CDR3 sequence: CASSEAGRQPQHF. The CDR3 DNA is TGTGCCAGCAGTGAAGCGGGCAGACAGCCCCAGCATTTT.

By share, this clonotype counts as medium-sized. DNA of the CDR3: TGTGCCAGCAGTCTAGGGGACCGAACCGAGCAGTTCTTC. Translating it yields CASSLGDRTEQFF. The V gene is TRBV28, the J gene TRBJ2-1; either TRBD1 or TRBD2 may supply D (5 bases each). Germline V CDR1 and CDR2: MDHEN, SYDVKM. The CDR3 loop spans 13 amino acids. The V and J ends lost 5 bases and 10 bases respectively, with 15 bases between them. The whole variable domain, remainder taken from reference TRBV28 and TRBJ2-1, is DVKVTQSSRYLVKRTGEKVFLECVQDMDHENMFWYRQDPGLGLRLIYFSYDVKMKEKGDIPEGYSVSREKKERFSLILESASTNQTSMYLCASSLGDRTEQFFGPGTRLTVL.

The chain combines TRBV28 with TRBJ2-5; D not resolved. The V end was cut by 2 bases, the J end by 3 bases, with 13 bases between. The length of the CDR3 is 15 residues. Germline lookup yields CDR1 MDHEN and CDR2 SYDVKM. CDR3 amino acids: CASSLPSQYKETQYF. The CDR3 nucleotides read TGTGCCAGCAGTTTACCCAGCCAATATAAAGAGACCCAGTACTTC.

V and J are TRBV19 and TRBJ2-1; TRBD2 matches 7 bases. Germline V lookup: CDR1 LNHDA, CDR2 SQIVND (reference sequence). The CDR3 spans 16 residues. Losses at the gene ends were 3 bases for V and 3 bases for J; bases not matched to a gene: 8. This chain's CDR3 is CASSIVWAGVYNEQFF. CDR3 DNA: TGTGCCAGTAGTATCGTTTGGGCGGGAGTCTACAATGAGCAGTTCTTC. Drawing the rest from reference TRBV19 and TRBJ2-1, the complete variable domain is DGGITQSPKYLFRKEGQNVTLSCEQNLNHDAMYWYRQDPGQGLRLIYYSQIVNDFQKGDIAEGYSVSREKKESFPLTVTSAQKNPTAFYLCASSIVWAGVYNEQFFGPGTRLTVL.

This sequence joins TRBV7-2 and TRBJ1-1; D is perhaps TRBD1 (6 bases). Trimming removed 4 bases from V and 4 bases from J, with 16 bases in between. CDR3 length: 15 amino acids. The germline gives CDR1 SGHTA, CDR2 FQGNSA. The DNA for the CDR3 is TGTGCCAGCAGCTCCCACGGACAGCGAACCACTGAAGCTTTCTTT. This encodes CASSSHGQRTTEAFF.

This clonotype was picked up a small number of times. The chain links TRBV29-1 to TRBJ2-7; 13 positions agree with TRBD2. V lost 4 bases, J lost 3 bases, and 6 bases stayed unmatched. The CDR3 covers 15 residues. The V gene's germline CDR1 is SQVTM and CDR2 ANQGSEA. Written as DNA, the CDR3 is TGCAGCGTTGCGGGGGGACTAGCGGGGAGCTACGAGCAGTACTTC. Its protein is CSVAGGLAGSYEQYF.